These 10 T cell receptor beta chains came from one sample sequenced in a study of regulatory T cells in long-lasting Graves disease. Construction of TCR beta libraries relied on iRepertoire HTBI primers and on Arm-PCR targeting CDR3 regions. TCRdb itself ran the multiplex PCR reads through MiXCR, one entry per CDR3 protein. The top ten hold approximately 17% of the sample, which has 350,000 to 450,000 distinct CDR3 sequences, about an eighth seen once. Sample time point: newly diagnosed GD, antithyroid drugs for less than 3 months. RNA extracted from PBMCs served as the sequencing template. The sample also formed part of further work on T cells in Graves' hyperthyroidism and ophthalmopathy.

The specimen was peripheral blood mononuclear cells (PBMCs), collected at new diagnosis, from a patient treated with antithyroid drugs. The source of these receptors is a woman under 30 with Graves disease.

This clonotype was recorded many times. CDR3 in amino acids: CASSALPGGANTEAFF. The CDR3 DNA sequence: TGTGCCAGCAGCGCCCTACCTGGGGGGGCGAACACTGAAGCTTTCTTT. The chain recombines TRBV16 with TRBJ1-1; D might be TRBD1 (6 bases). Germline CDR1 is KGHSY and CDR2 is FQNENV. With 5 bases removed from V and 1 base from J, the gap between germline ends came to 17 bases. The CDR3 is 16 amino acids.

The table lists this clonotype with many counts. The gene calls are TRBV20-1 and TRBJ2-5; weak D call: TRBD1 (5 bases). The length of the CDR3 is 14 residues. With 8 bases removed from V and 1 base from J, the gap between germline ends came to 17 bases. Germline CDR1 reads DFQATT; CDR2 reads SNEGSKA (reference sequence). The CDR3 DNA reads as TGCAGTCCCATAGGGGATGGGGCCCAAGAGACCCAGTACTTC. The encoded protein is CSPIGDGAQETQYF.

This clonotype showed up many times. The rearrangement links TRBV6-1 to TRBJ2-7, with unresolved D. The CDR3 runs to 14 residues. Germline V gene lookup returns CDR1 MNHNS and CDR2 SASEGT. Trimming left V 5 bases short and J 7 bases short, with 18 bases between. The CDR3 loop reads CASSHRGQVVEQYF. The DNA of the CDR3 is TGTGCCAGCAGTCACCGTGGGCAGGTAGTTGAGCAGTACTTC.

Regarding this clonotype: With a much larger clone just one base away, this may be a read error. The chain uses TRBV6-2 or TRBV6-3 and TRBJ1-4; no definite D call. Germline CDR1 and CDR2: MNHEY and SVGEGT. The CDR3 is made up of 14 amino acids. The CDR3 nucleotides read TGTGCCAGCAGTTATGGACCCCCGAATGGAAAACTGTTTTTT. Its translation: CASSYGPPNGKLFF.

The genes are TRBV12-3 or TRBV12-4 and TRBJ2-7, with D possibly called TRBD1 or TRBD2 (5 bases each). The CDR3 consists of 14 residues. Written as DNA, the CDR3 is TGTGCCAGCAGTTTTATTCGGGGCTCCCACGAGCAGTACGTC. Protein: CASSFIRGSHEQYV.

Details on this clonotype: A much larger clonotype is one base distant, so this may be a read error. This chain's CDR3 is CSARGARQARTNEKLFF. The CDR3 DNA reads as TGCAGTGCTAGGGGAGCCAGACAGGCTAGGACTAATGAAAAACTGTTTTTT. The rearrangement links TRBV20-1 to TRBJ1-4; D is perhaps TRBD1 (6 bases). The CDR3 has 17 amino acids. Germline V gene data show CDR1 as DFQATT and CDR2 as SNEGSKA (reference sequence). The ends were cut back, 3 bases at V and 2 bases at J, with 19 bases in the middle.

This clonotype was observed at least ten times. V is TRBV7-2 and J is TRBJ2-5, with 9 positions matching TRBD2. With V trimmed by 4 bases and J by 2 bases, 8 bases remained unmatched. Germline lookup yields CDR1 SGHTA and CDR2 FQGNSA. This CDR3 is built from 16 residues. The CDR3 DNA sequence: TGTGCCAGCAGCTCCCGATCGCGGGGGGGTCAAGAGACCCAGTACTTC. Protein: CASSSRSRGGQETQYF. The complete variable domain, with remaining parts taken from reference TRBV7-2 and TRBJ2-5, reads GAGVSQSPSNKVTEKGKDVELRCDPISGHTALYWYRQSLGQGLEFLIYFQGNSAPDKSGLPSDRFSAERTGGSVSTLTIQRTQQEDSAVYLCASSSRSRGGQETQYFGPGTRLLVL.

This clonotype was recorded at least ten times. The CDR3 region has the DNA TGCGCCAGCAGCTTGGGGGCGGCAGACGCAAATGAAAAACTGTTTTTT. This encodes CASSLGAADANEKLFF. The chain carries TRBV5-1 and TRBJ1-4; no reliable D call. The CDR3 runs 16 residues. The germline V gene has CDR1 SGHRS and CDR2 YFSETQ. Between the trimmed V and J ends, which lost 0 bases and 5 bases, there was a span of 14 bases.

This clonotype was picked up a small number of times. The CDR3 DNA is TGTGCCAGCAGCGCGGAGGCTAACGCACCCCTCCACTTT. Translation gives CASSAEANAPLHF. The V call is TRBV12-3 or TRBV12-4, the J call TRBJ1-6; D is ambiguous. The germline V and J ends were trimmed by 6 bases and 11 bases, with 14 bases remaining between them. The CDR3 runs to 13 residues.

This chain connects TRBV7-9 to TRBJ2-2, with 9 bases matching TRBD2. The J segment lost 4 bases and the V segment lost 7 bases, leaving 7 bases of the junction unmatched. This CDR3 has 15 residues. Germline V CDR1 and CDR2: SEHNR, FQNEAQ (reference sequence). The CDR3 here is CASTPTSGSTGELFF. CDR3 in DNA: TGTGCCAGCACCCCGACTAGCGGATCCACCGGGGAGCTGTTTTTT.